These 25 T cell receptor beta chains share one sample of origin, sequenced in a study of Ad26.COV2.S vaccination and SARS-CoV-2 variants. Assay: immunoSEQ multiplex PCR; the TCRdb copy retains only in-frame clones and omits some. This table holds about 350,000 clones, roughly nine tenths found once. Treatment indicated: roughly 20 received Ad26.COV2.S at low or high dose, single or two shots; roughly 5 received placebo; per-sample allocation not given. Sampling happened 63 days after the first vaccine or placebo injection. The sample consisted of peripheral blood, taken in a trial of Ad26.COV2.S vaccine versus placebo. These receptors were obtained from a person aged 18-60 years who received the Ad26.COV2.S COVID-19 vaccine or a placebo.

This clone was seen once. The chain uses TRBV2 and TRBJ1-5, with D unresolved. The CDR3 runs to 13 residues. The V gene lost 9 bases and the J gene lost 6 bases, with 15 bases spanning the gap. Looked up from germline, CDR1 is SNHLY and CDR2 is FYNNEI. CDR3 in amino acids: CARPHLTIQPQHF. The CDR3 bases are TGTGCCAGGCCGCATTTGACCATTCAGCCCCAGCATTTT.

This clone was picked up one time. The chain recombines TRBV4-1 with TRBJ2-1; D possibly corresponds to TRBD1 (5 bases). Trimming took 3 bases from V and 6 from J, leaving 12 bases between them. CDR3 length equals 14 residues. CDR1 and CDR2 (germline): MGHRA, YSYEKL. The DNA for the CDR3 is TGCGCCAGCAGCCAGGGGCGAGTGATCAATGAGCAGTTCTTC. This encodes CASSQGRVINEQFF.

The chain is built from TRBV19 and TRBJ1-5, with 7 bases lining up with TRBD1. The CDR3 runs 14 residues. CDR1 is LNHDA, CDR2 SQIVND, per germline (reference sequence). V lost 5 bases, J lost 4 bases, and 5 bases stayed unmatched. The CDR3 DNA is TGTGCCAGTAGTCCCCCGACAGGGAATCAGCCCCAGCATTTT. Its translation: CASSPPTGNQPQHF. Filled out from reference TRBV19 and TRBJ1-5, the complete variable domain reads DGGITQSPKYLFRKEGQNVTLSCEQNLNHDAMYWYRQDPGQGLRLIYYSQIVNDFQKGDIAEGYSVSREKKESFPLTVTSAQKNPTAFYLCASSPPTGNQPQHFGDGTRLSIL.

The CDR3 nucleotides read TGTGCCAGCAACCCCCCCGGGACAGGGGGCAATGAGCAGTTCTTC. Translation gives CASNPPGTGGNEQFF. V gene TRBV7-2 combines with J gene TRBJ2-1; 11 positions match TRBD1. The CDR3 totals 15 residues. Germline V lookup: CDR1 SGHTA, CDR2 FQGNSA. V lost 7 bases and J lost 6; bases outside the gene matches: 8.

This clone appeared once. The chain carries TRBV7-2 and TRBJ2-7, with 7 bases identical to TRBD2. This CDR3 is built from 16 residues. The ends lost 6 bases at V and 2 bases at J; junction bases unmatched: 13. CDR1 and CDR2 from the germline V gene are SGHTA and FQGNSA. CDR3 protein: CASSRGLDPTTYEQYF. DNA of the CDR3: TGTGCCAGCAGTCGTGGACTAGACCCCACCACCTACGAGCAGTACTTC.

This clone has just a few counts. This rearrangement joins TRBV5-1 to TRBJ1-6; 7 bases agree with TRBD1. The trim removed 5 bases at V and 7 bases at J, leaving 12 bases unmatched. The germline V gene has CDR1 SGHRS and CDR2 YFSETQ. The length of the CDR3 is 16 residues. DNA of the CDR3: TGCGCCAGCAGTTCTAACCTACAGGGGATGAATTCACCCCTCCACTTT. Translated: CASSSNLQGMNSPLHF.

The chain carries TRBV12-5 and TRBJ2-2, with D perhaps matching TRBD1 (6 bases). CDR3 size: 17 residues. V lost 1 base, J lost 0 bases, and 12 bases lay in between. Germline-derived CDR1 and CDR2 are LGHNT and FRNRAP. The CDR3 protein is CASGLETGTPNTGELFF. The CDR3 DNA sequence: TGTGCTAGTGGTTTGGAAACCGGGACACCGAACACCGGGGAGCTGTTTTTT.

The chain combines TRBV30 with TRBJ2-3, with 11 positions matching TRBD2. CDR3 length: 15 amino acids. V was clipped by 0 bases and J by 4 bases; unmatched bases: 3. CDR1 is GTSNPN, CDR2 SVGIG, per germline (reference sequence). CDR3 sequence (DNA): TGTGCCTGGAGTGTTCTTAGCGGGAGGGCAGATACGCAGTATTTT. It is translated as CAWSVLSGRADTQYF.

This clone has only one observation. The rearrangement links TRBV5-6 to TRBJ1-2; the match to TRBD1 covers 11 bases. The V gene's germline CDR1 is SGHDT and CDR2 YYEEEE. Trimming cost V 4 bases and J 2 bases; bases outside gene matches: 7. The CDR3 is made up of 16 amino acids. The DNA for the CDR3 is TGTGCCAGCAGCCACAGGACAGGGGGCGGAAACTATGGCTACACCTTC. Its protein product is CASSHRTGGGNYGYTF.

The chain links TRBV15 to TRBJ2-2, with 8 bases aligning to TRBD1. The CDR3 length is 15 residues. The V segment lost 1 base and the J segment 4 bases; nucleotides outside the gene matches: 2. The germline V gene has CDR1 LNHNV and CDR2 YYDKDF (reference sequence). CDR3 DNA: TGTGCCACCAGCAGAGCGGGACAGGTCACCGGGGAGCTGTTTTTT. Translation: CATSRAGQVTGELFF.

The V gene is TRBV7-3, the J gene TRBJ2-5; 7 nucleotides agree with TRBD1. In germline, CDR1 is SGHTA, CDR2 FQGTGA. The CDR3 consists of 17 residues. With V trimmed by 5 bases and J by 4 bases, 16 bases remained unmatched. The CDR3 DNA reads TGTGCCAGCAGCGCCGGGGACAGTTTAGTTTCGGGAGAGACCCAGTACTTC. Protein product: CASSAGDSLVSGETQYF.

This chain connects TRBV5-6 to TRBJ1-2, with D perhaps TRBD1 (5 bases). Germline assignment: CDR1 SGHDT and CDR2 YYEEEE. The CDR3 length is 13 residues. Trimming removed 2 bases at V and 8 bases at J, with 13 bases between. The CDR3 DNA reads as TGTGCCAGCAGCTTCGGTAGGGGAGAAGGCTACACCTTC. Protein product: CASSFGRGEGYTF.

The chain couples TRBV19 to TRBJ2-3; maybe TRBD2 (6 bases). V was pared by 10 bases and J by 2 bases, with 19 bases between. This CDR3 region has 15 residues. Germline V CDR1 and CDR2: LNHDA, SQIVND (reference sequence). In DNA, the CDR3 is TGTGCCATCCGCGCCAGCCTAGCGCCCACAGATACGCAGTATTTT. Translated, it gives CAIRASLAPTDTQYF.

On this clone itself: One end of the junction varies from germline; a read error may be responsible. The sample carries other DNA sequences with the same CDR3. Here the CDR3 reads CASSQVQGGGEAFF. In DNA, the CDR3 is TGCGCCAGCAGTCAAGTTCAGGGAGGGGGTGAAGCTTTCTTT. The rearrangement joins TRBV4-1 to TRBJ1-1, with D maybe TRBD1 (6 bases). In germline, CDR1 is MGHRA, CDR2 YSYEKL. The CDR3 is 14 amino acids.

The rearrangement links TRBV5-4 to TRBJ1-3; no definite D call. Trimming removed 0 bases at V and 3 bases at J, with 13 bases between. CDR1 and CDR2 (germline): SGHNT, YYREEE (reference sequence). The CDR3 has 16 amino acids. CDR3 protein: CASSLDRTRVGNTIYF. The CDR3 coding sequence is TGTGCCAGCAGCTTGGATCGAACGAGGGTTGGAAACACCATATATTTT.

The chain links TRBV4-3 to TRBJ1-3, with no clear D. CDR3 length equals 13 residues. Germline V CDR1 and CDR2: LGHNA, YSLEER. The germline V and J ends were trimmed by 1 base and 4 bases, with 5 bases remaining between them. The CDR3 DNA sequence: TGCGCCAGCAGCCAAGGGGAGGGAAACACCATATATTTT. This encodes CASSQGEGNTIYF.

The chain couples TRBV15 to TRBJ2-6; 8 bases align to TRBD1. J gave up 0 bases and V 1 base, and 5 bases lay outside the gene matches. The germline gives CDR1 LNHNV, CDR2 YYDKDF (reference sequence). The CDR3 consists of 18 residues. The CDR3 DNA follows: TGTGCCACCAGCAGAGGCGGGACAGGTGTCTCTGGGGCCAACGTCCTGACTTTC. This translates into CATSRGGTGVSGANVLTF.

This rearrangement joins TRBV11-2 to TRBJ1-6; possibly TRBD1 for D (5 bases). V gave up 5 bases and J gave up 7 bases, with 18 bases separating them. The germline CDR1 and CDR2 sequences are SGHAT and FQNNGV. This CDR3 spans 16 amino acids. DNA for the CDR3: TGTGCCAGCAGCACACCTTTGGGACGATTAAATTCACCCCTCCACTTT. It specifies CASSTPLGRLNSPLHF.

The genes are TRBV11-2 and TRBJ2-2, with D maybe TRBD1 (6 bases). This CDR3 has 16 amino acids. V was trimmed by 6 bases and J by 2 bases, leaving 16 bases between them. Germline assignment: CDR1 SGHAT and CDR2 FQNNGV. The CDR3 region has the DNA TGTGCCAGCAGACCCGGGTGGGGGCCAAACACCGGGGAGCTGTTTTTT. Amino acids: CASRPGWGPNTGELFF.

The chain carries TRBV6-5 and TRBJ2-1, with a possible D match to TRBD2 (6 bases). The CDR3 contains 15 residues. Germline values: CDR1 MNHEY, CDR2 SVGAGI. Trimming shortened V by 6 bases and J by 4 bases, and 16 bases separated the two germline ends. CDR3 protein: CASRVVVAAYNEQFF. The CDR3 coding sequence is TGTGCCAGCAGAGTTGTGGTAGCGGCATACAATGAGCAGTTCTTC.

The CDR3 loop is CASRPSILSSGNTIYF. As DNA, the CDR3 is TGTGCCAGCAGACCCTCTATATTGAGCTCTGGAAACACCATATATTTT. This chain joins TRBV5-4 and TRBJ1-3; D uncertain. Germline V CDR1 and CDR2: SGHNT, YYREEE (reference sequence). The CDR3 runs 16 residues. The V end was cut by 5 bases, the J end by 0 bases, with 15 bases between. The whole variable domain, remainder taken from reference TRBV5-4 and TRBJ1-3, is ETGVTQSPTHLIKTRGQQVTLRCSSQSGHNTVSWYQQALGQGPQFIFQYYREEENGRGNFPPRFSGLQFPNYSSELNVNALELDDSALYLCASRPSILSSGNTIYFGEGSWLTVV.

This clone showed up just once. V usage is TRBV19 and J usage is TRBJ2-3, with 8 bases that match TRBD2. Germline V lookup: CDR1 LNHDA, CDR2 SQIVND (reference sequence). The length of the CDR3 is 15 residues. After removal of 5 bases from V and 2 bases from J, the junction contained 6 bases not matched to a gene. The CDR3 region is CASSVSGGATDTQYF. CDR3 DNA: TGTGCCAGTAGTGTGAGCGGGGGAGCCACAGATACGCAGTATTTT.

This CDR3 reads CASSSLGQSNQPQHF. CDR3 nucleotides: TGTGCCAGCAGCTCCCTGGGACAGAGCAATCAGCCCCAGCATTTT. The J gene is TRBJ1-5, the V gene TRBV7-8; 7 nucleotides align to TRBD1. There are 15 residues in the CDR3. Trimming cost V 4 bases and J 1 base; bases outside gene matches: 4. Germline V gene data show CDR1 as SGHVS and CDR2 as FQNEAQ. Together with reference TRBV7-8 and TRBJ1-5, the CDR3 gives the full variable domain: GAGVSQSPRYKVAKRGQDVALRCDPISGHVSLFWYQQALGQGPEFLTYFQNEAQLDKSGLPSDRFFAERPEGSVSTLKIQRTQQEDSAVYLCASSSLGQSNQPQHFGDGTRLSIL.

The J gene is TRBJ2-2, the V gene TRBV6-2 or TRBV6-3; the D gene is possibly TRBD2 (5 bases). The CDR3 contains 13 residues. Germline V gives CDR1 MNHEY, CDR2 SVGEGT. Trimming stripped 4 bases from V and 2 bases from J, with 5 bases between. This chain's CDR3 is CASSWTNTGELFF. The CDR3 DNA reads as TGTGCCAGCAGTTGGACTAACACCGGGGAGCTGTTTTTT.

The genes are TRBV27 and TRBJ1-5, with D unresolved. CDR3 length: 14 residues. The germline gives CDR1 MNHEY, CDR2 SMNVEV (reference sequence). With 6 bases removed from V and 3 bases from J, the gap between germline ends came to 12 bases. CDR3 in DNA: TGTGCCAGCAGGTCTGACGGTCACAATCAGCCCCAGCATTTT. It codes for CASRSDGHNQPQHF.